Shown below are 28 T cell receptor beta chains from a single sample sequenced in a study of radiation and T cells in renal cell carcinoma (dated by TCRdb to about 2020). Taken with the paper, the label for time point translates to: baseline pretreatment blood. This sample's treatment or condition label indicates: 15 Gy SBRT to primary tumor, nephrectomy 4 weeks later. The library was produced with the immunoSEQ multiplex PCR assay. The immuneACCESS repertoire file appears here via TCRdb, limited to in-frame rearrangements. These files lack a portion of the clones; in checked studies, under half of the deficit traces to unresolved V genes, and the cause of the others is not known. The table for this sample lists about 130,000 clones; around nine tenths of them were counted only once. The biggest ten clones account for 12% of the sample. The source was blood, collected from a patient whose treatment included radiotherapy and nephrectomy. These receptors were obtained from a woman aged 50 to 60 with renal cell carcinoma.

The chain uses TRBV19 and TRBJ2-7, with TRBD1 matching 9 bases. Germline V gives CDR1 LNHDA, CDR2 SQIVND (reference sequence). J gave up 6 bases and V 5 bases, and 5 bases lay outside the gene matches. This CDR3 contains 13 residues. The CDR3 DNA is TGTGCCAGTAGTCGGGACAGGGCAGCCGAGCAGTACTTC. Protein: CASSRDRAAEQYF.

The V gene is TRBV6-4, the J gene TRBJ1-1; the D gene is possibly TRBD1 (5 bases). Germline assignment: CDR1 MRHNA and CDR2 SNTAGT. This CDR3 spans 13 amino acids. V dropped 6 bases and J dropped 1 base, with 9 bases sitting between them. CDR3: CASRRTGNTEAFF. In nucleotides, the CDR3 is TGTGCCAGCAGGCGCACAGGGAACACTGAAGCTTTCTTT.

The rearrangement joins TRBV14 to TRBJ2-1, with 7 bases lining up with TRBD2. The CDR3 contains 19 residues. Germline values: CDR1 SGHDN, CDR2 FVKESK. V lost 0 bases to trimming and J lost 7 bases; unmatched junction nucleotides: 18. The CDR3 reads CASSQDFGERPGGLNEQFF. The CDR3 DNA follows: TGTGCCAGCAGCCAAGATTTCGGCGAGCGGCCCGGGGGGTTAAATGAGCAGTTCTTC.

The V gene is TRBV27, the J gene TRBJ2-7; maybe TRBD2 (6 bases). The CDR3 sequence is 15 residues long. The germline V gene has CDR1 MNHEY and CDR2 SMNVEV (reference sequence). V was clipped by 7 bases and J by 2 bases, with 18 bases between them. CDR3 sequence reads: CASTDLSRGTYEQYF. The CDR3 bases are TGTGCCAGCACAGACCTGTCGCGGGGTACCTACGAGCAGTACTTC.

The rearrangement links TRBV10-3 to TRBJ2-3; 8 positions match TRBD2. CDR1 and CDR2 (germline): ENHRY, SYGVKD. This CDR3 comprises 14 residues. Trimming removed 3 bases from V and 1 base from J; junction bases left unmatched: 0. Here the CDR3 reads CAISDSGGTDTQYF. The DNA of the CDR3 is TGTGCCATCAGTGATAGCGGGGGCACAGATACGCAGTATTTT.

This clone has a single count. The rearrangement links TRBV21-1 to TRBJ2-7; no DNA check was done on the table's D call, TRBD2. TRBV21-1 is listed as a pseudogene. The CDR3 runs 17 residues. CDR3 coding DNA: TGTGCCAGCAGCAAACCTCGGGGGGGTCTCGTTTGTTACGAGCAGTACTTC. As protein: CASSKPRGGLVCYEQYF.

The rearrangement uses TRBV4-3 and TRBJ2-2; either TRBD1 or TRBD2 may supply D (6 bases each). V dropped 4 bases and J dropped 3 bases, with 12 bases sitting between them. The germline gives CDR1 LGHNA, CDR2 YSLEER. CDR3 size: 15 residues. CDR3 loop: CASSREGGYTGELFF. CDR3 sequence (DNA): TGCGCCAGCAGCCGAGAAGGGGGGTACACCGGGGAGCTGTTTTTT.

The genes are TRBV10-3 and TRBJ1-1; 8 nucleotides align to TRBD1. J gave up 5 bases and V 10 bases, and 6 bases lay outside the gene matches. Germline V gene sequence: CDR1 ENHRY, CDR2 SYGVKD. CDR3 length equals 12 residues. This chain's CDR3 is CATGQGGTEAFF. CDR3 sequence (DNA): TGTGCCACCGGACAGGGCGGAACTGAAGCTTTCTTT.

The V gene is TRBV19, the J gene TRBJ1-2, with D perhaps TRBD1 (6 bases). Trimming left V 9 bases short and J 0 bases short, with 14 bases between. Germline V gene sequence: CDR1 LNHDA, CDR2 SQIVND (reference sequence). This CDR3 contains 14 residues. CDR3 nucleotides: TGTGCCAGCCTTCCAGGGGCAGCTAACTATGGCTACACCTTC. Encoded protein: CASLPGAANYGYTF.

V usage is TRBV30 and J usage is TRBJ1-4; D remains ambiguous. Per germline, CDR1 GTSNPN and CDR2 SVGIG (reference sequence). The CDR3 covers 14 residues. Trimming cost V 2 bases and J 8 bases, with 15 bases left between them. The CDR3 nucleotides read TGTGCCTGGAGTACCTCTGGACTGGTCGAAAAACTGTTTTTT. This translates into CAWSTSGLVEKLFF.

The chain couples TRBV7-2 to TRBJ2-3; D may be TRBD1 or TRBD2 (5 bases each). Per germline, CDR1 SGHTA and CDR2 FQGNSA. The CDR3 extends over 15 amino acids. Trimming took off 1 base at V and 4 bases at J, with 12 bases between the two ends. The CDR3 loop reads CASSLGGSLPDTQYF. CDR3 DNA: TGTGCCAGCAGCTTAGGGGGGTCCCTCCCAGATACGCAGTATTTT.

CDR3 bases: TGTGCCAGCAGTGAAACCTATATCACAGATACGCAGTATTTT. It translates to CASSETYITDTQYF. The chain couples TRBV6-1 to TRBJ2-3, with D hard to call. The CDR3 spans 14 residues. V was shortened by 2 bases and J by 2 bases, with 8 bases between the two germline ends. The germline V gene encodes CDR1 MNHNS and CDR2 SASEGT.

The chain recombines TRBV27 with TRBJ2-2; 9 bases line up with TRBD1. The CDR3 runs to 16 residues. Germline CDR1 reads MNHEY; CDR2 reads SMNVEV (reference sequence). J lost 6 bases, V lost 6 bases, and 11 bases had no gene match. The CDR3 spells CASRPRNNRGPGELFF. CDR3 DNA sequence: TGTGCCAGCAGGCCAAGAAATAACAGGGGGCCCGGGGAGCTGTTTTTT.

The rearrangement joins TRBV7-2 to TRBJ1-1; the D is unclear. Between the trimmed V and J ends, which lost 6 bases and 8 bases, there was a span of 7 bases. There are 10 residues in the CDR3. Germline-derived CDR1 and CDR2 are SGHTA and FQGNSA. The CDR3 region is CASRIVEAFF. CDR3 coding DNA: TGTGCCAGCAGAATTGTGGAAGCTTTCTTT. Drawing the rest from reference TRBV7-2 and TRBJ1-1, the complete variable domain is GAGVSQSPSNKVTEKGKDVELRCDPISGHTALYWYRQSLGQGLEFLIYFQGNSAPDKSGLPSDRFSAERTGGSVSTLTIQRTQQEDSAVYLCASRIVEAFFGQGTRLTVV.

The V gene is TRBV6-5, the J gene TRBJ2-5, with TRBD1 matching over 7 bases. V shed 4 bases, J shed 4 bases, and the junction held 9 bases outside the gene matches. This CDR3 has 15 amino acids. From germline, CDR1 is MNHEY and CDR2 SVGAGI. CDR3 sequence (DNA): TGTGCCAGCAGTTCCCCTCGACAGGGCCGAGAGACCCAGTACTTC. Translated: CASSSPRQGRETQYF.

The rearrangement links TRBV7-3 to TRBJ1-6, with D possibly TRBD1 on 5 matching bases. Germline-derived CDR1 and CDR2 are SGHTA and FQGTGA. This CDR3 spans 15 amino acids. Trimming took 9 bases from V and 7 from J, leaving 19 bases between them. CDR3: CASTEGPRGNSPLHF. Written as DNA, the CDR3 is TGTGCCAGTACGGAGGGGCCCCGAGGGAATTCACCCCTCCACTTT.

The chain combines TRBV5-1 with TRBJ2-5; D is possibly TRBD2 (5 bases). Trimming pared 4 bases from V and 1 base from J, leaving 23 bases between. The CDR3 spans 18 residues. The germline V gene has CDR1 SGHRS and CDR2 YFSETQ. CDR3 sequence: CASSPPLGAADPQETQYF. The CDR3 bases are TGCGCCAGCAGCCCACCGCTCGGAGCGGCAGATCCCCAAGAGACCCAGTACTTC.

The V call is TRBV4-1, the J call TRBJ2-3, with D uncertain. Trimming took 6 bases from V and 0 from J, leaving 13 bases between them. CDR1 is MGHRA and CDR2 is YSYEKL in the germline V gene. The length of the CDR3 is 15 residues. The CDR3 region is CASRYTDTSTDTQYF. The CDR3 DNA follows: TGCGCCAGCAGGTACACAGATACTAGCACAGATACGCAGTATTTT.

This chain links TRBV11-2 with TRBJ2-3, with 8 bases matching TRBD2. CDR1 is SGHAT, CDR2 FQNNGV, per germline. The CDR3 is 16 amino acids. Trimming at V came to 5 bases and at J to 4 bases, leaving 11 bases not matched to a gene. The CDR3 loop reads CASSRGTGGSADTQYF. As DNA, the CDR3 is TGTGCCAGCAGCAGGGGGACGGGGGGGTCGGCAGATACGCAGTATTTT.

The chain recombines TRBV5-1 with TRBJ1-1; D gene unclear. CDR3 length: 12 residues. Germline V gives CDR1 SGHRS, CDR2 YFSETQ. Trimming pared 3 bases from V and 6 bases from J, leaving 9 bases between. CDR3 sequence (DNA): TGCGCCAGCAGCTCGAGTGGGGCTGAAGCTTTCTTT. Translation: CASSSSGAEAFF.

The chain recombines TRBV5-1 with TRBJ1-1, with TRBD1 matching 7 bases. The V gene's germline CDR1 is SGHRS and CDR2 YFSETQ. The CDR3 extends over 14 amino acids. V gave up 0 bases and J gave up 3 bases; unmatched junction bases: 2. The CDR3 sequence is CASSLARGDTEAFF. For the CDR3, the DNA is TGCGCCAGCAGCTTGGCCAGGGGGGACACTGAAGCTTTCTTT.

The chain carries TRBV19 and TRBJ2-7; D unresolved. Trimming took off 0 bases at V and 6 bases at J, with 12 bases between the two ends. This CDR3 has 14 amino acids. Germline values: CDR1 LNHDA, CDR2 SQIVND (reference sequence). The CDR3 loop is CASSIDRTYGEQYF. The CDR3 coding sequence is TGTGCCAGTAGTATAGATCGTACATACGGCGAGCAGTACTTC.

J is TRBJ2-1 and V is TRBV6-1; D is unclear. The CDR3 is 14 amino acids. Germline V CDR1 and CDR2: MNHNS, SASEGT. The V end lost 3 bases, the J end lost 7 bases, and 13 bases lay between the germline ends. The CDR3 is CASSDPFRKNEQFF. In DNA form, the CDR3 reads TGTGCCAGCAGTGACCCGTTCCGGAAGAATGAGCAGTTCTTC.

The chain links TRBV30 to TRBJ1-1, with 7 bases lining up with TRBD1. In germline, CDR1 is GTSNPN, CDR2 SVGIG (reference sequence). Trimming at V came to 3 bases and at J to 4 bases, leaving 8 bases not matched to a gene. This CDR3 has 14 residues. The CDR3 loop is CAWRIEQGITEAFF. CDR3 bases: TGTGCCTGGAGGATTGAACAGGGGATCACTGAAGCTTTCTTT.

The CDR3 coding sequence is TGTGCCAGCAGCTTAGCGGACAGGGCCTTTCCTGGGGCCAACGTCCTGACTTTC. The encoded protein is CASSLADRAFPGANVLTF. V usage is TRBV11-1 and J usage is TRBJ2-6, with 8 bases that match TRBD1. The CDR3 sequence is 18 residues long. CDR1 is SGHAT and CDR2 is FQDESV in the germline V gene (reference sequence). V lost 0 bases, J lost 2 bases, and 6 bases stayed unmatched. Using reference TRBV11-1 and TRBJ2-6 for the parts outside the CDR3, the full variable domain is EAEVAQSPRYKITEKSQAVAFWCDPISGHATLYWYRQILGQGPELLVQFQDESVVDDSQLPKDRFSAERLKGVDSTLKIQPAELGDSAMYLCASSLADRAFPGANVLTFGAGSRLTVL.

This chain connects TRBV4-3 to TRBJ1-2, with 8 bases lining up with TRBD1. The CDR3 sequence is 16 residues long. V lost 0 bases and J lost 4; bases outside the gene matches: 7. Germline V gene lookup returns CDR1 LGHNA and CDR2 YSLEER. CDR3 DNA sequence: TGCGCCAGCAGCCAAGATAGGACAGGGACTGGCTATGGCTACACCTTC. It codes for CASSQDRTGTGYGYTF.

V gene TRBV7-8 combines with J gene TRBJ1-5; no reliable D call. The V gene's germline CDR1 is SGHVS and CDR2 FQNEAQ. Trimming took off 4 bases at V and 9 bases at J, with 13 bases between the two ends. The CDR3 has 13 residues. The CDR3 is CASSSGSVVPQHF. The CDR3 bases are TGTGCCAGCAGCTCAGGTTCGGTGGTGCCCCAGCATTTT.

V and J are TRBV2 and TRBJ1-5, with D perhaps TRBD1 (6 bases). Trimming cost V 3 bases and J 3 bases, with 15 bases left between them. The CDR3 has 16 residues. Per the germline V gene, CDR1 is SNHLY and CDR2 is FYNNEI. The DNA of the CDR3 is TGTGCCAGCAGTGATGGGTTAGGACAGCCCAATCAGCCCCAGCATTTT. It specifies CASSDGLGQPNQPQHF.